The entry below describes one T cell receptor beta chain. What it recognizes is unknown. Other nucleotide sequences from this sample produce the same CDR3. CD8 cells classed as naive were CD45RO-negative and positively selected for CCR7, excluding terminally differentiated effector memory CD45RA+ cells. V was shortened by 4 bases and J by 4 bases, with 11 bases between the two germline ends. The CDR3 has 13 residues. Germline V gene lookup returns CDR1 SGHDT and CDR2 YYEEEE. In the original analysis: With immunoSEQ giving junction-only sequences and no quality scores, filtering differed. Profiling relied on immunoSEQ multiplex PCR, and the TCRdb table lists in-frame clones only, not all of them. The D gene and trimming were derived from the DNA, and the V and J assignments and clone size from that table. The repertoire includes roughly 2,000,000 clones, around 96% of them detected once, and around 1% sits in the top ten.

The entry originates in a study of shared clonotypes between healthy human individuals. Points from the study as a whole: Sampling involved blood alone; tissue repertoires likely differ. Generation probability values for non-shared clonotypes were lower than those for clonotypes shared by all four donors.

The chain has TRBV5-6 and TRBJ1-1; D not certain. The TCR was taken from a man younger than 35 in good health. What was sequenced was naive CD8+ T cells sorted from blood. The CDR3 DNA reads as TGTGCCAGCAGCCTACCAGGTAGCACTGAAGCTTTCTTT. Its protein is CASSLPGSTEAFF.